These 24 T cell receptor beta chains originate from one sample sequenced in a study of PD-1 blockade in classical Hodgkin lymphoma (dated by TCRdb to the early 2020s). The method was the immunoSEQ multiplex PCR assay. TCRdb limited this immuneACCESS table to in-frame rearrangements with V and J called. A share of clones is missing; checked studies link under half to unresolved V genes, and the rest is unexplained. In this sample the table shows about 25,000 clones, about 72% of which occur a single time. The ten largest clones capture 30% of the sample. This specimen's time point label, per the study, means: cycle 4 day 1 (C4D1), after five to seven weeks of nivolumab. Every trial patient had relapsed after autologous stem cell transplantation, and cohorts A, B and C differed in prior brentuximab vedotin exposure. The sample here was peripheral blood mononuclear cells (PBMCs), taken before the fourth cycle of nivolumab. The receptors stem from a human donor with classical Hodgkin lymphoma.

This clone has a single count. The CDR3 coding sequence is TGTGCCAGCAGCCGATGGACAGGGGAGGGGACTGAAGCTTTCTTT. Translation: CASSRWTGEGTEAFF. The chain uses TRBV7-9 and TRBJ1-1, with 9 positions matching TRBD1. Germline V gene sequence: CDR1 SEHNR, CDR2 FQNEAQ (reference sequence). J lost 5 bases, V lost 5 bases, and 9 bases had no gene match. The CDR3 covers 15 residues.

The V call is TRBV27, the J call TRBJ2-3; 9 positions agree with TRBD1. The V gene's germline CDR1 is MNHEY and CDR2 SMNVEV (reference sequence). The J segment lost 2 bases and the V segment lost 6 bases, leaving 6 bases of the junction unmatched. This CDR3 is built from 15 residues. CDR3 residues: CASRTGTGSTDTQYF. The DNA of the CDR3 is TGTGCCAGCAGAACCGGGACAGGGTCCACAGATACGCAGTATTTT.

This clone has just one count. The chain employs TRBV29-1 and TRBJ2-3, with 8 bases lining up with TRBD1. The CDR3 length is 16 residues. V lost 6 bases, J lost 3 bases, and 14 bases stayed unmatched. Germline CDR1 reads SQVTM; CDR2 reads ANQGSEA. The DNA for the CDR3 is TGCAGCGTGGACAGGGAGCTATTCCGGCAAACAGATACGCAGTATTTT. It translates to CSVDRELFRQTDTQYF.

The chain has TRBV6-5 and TRBJ1-2, with unresolved D. Germline lookup yields CDR1 MNHEY and CDR2 SVGAGI. The V and J ends lost 1 base and 4 bases respectively, with 10 bases between them. The CDR3 runs 14 residues. This CDR3 is CASSYYGDRYGYTF. The CDR3 DNA is TGTGCCAGCAGTTACTACGGAGATCGCTATGGCTACACCTTC.

The chain combines TRBV28 with TRBJ1-5; a possible D gene is TRBD1 (5 bases). Germline V gives CDR1 MDHEN, CDR2 SYDVKM. The CDR3 runs 15 residues. V lost 5 bases and J 5 bases, leaving 16 bases between the germline ends. In DNA form, the CDR3 reads TGTGCCAGCAGTCCGCCCAGGGCAGGTTATCAGCCCCAGCATTTT. This sequence encodes CASSPPRAGYQPQHF.

This clone was detected only a few times. The rearrangement uses TRBV7-9 and TRBJ1-2, with no clear D. Germline values: CDR1 SEHNR, CDR2 FQNEAQ (reference sequence). Trimming stripped 3 bases from V and 4 bases from J, with 12 bases between. The CDR3 spans 14 residues. The CDR3 protein is CASSLARPVYGYTF. DNA for the CDR3: TGTGCCAGCAGCTTGGCCAGGCCCGTCTATGGCTACACCTTC.

There are a few counts of this clone. The J gene is TRBJ1-2, the V gene TRBV28, with D unclear. This CDR3 is built from 12 residues. The V end lost 2 bases, the J end lost 4 bases, and 5 bases lay between the germline ends. Germline assignment: CDR1 MDHEN and CDR2 SYDVKM. CDR3 protein: CASSLQAYGYTF. The DNA of the CDR3 is TGTGCCAGCAGTTTACAGGCCTATGGCTACACCTTC.

V gene TRBV4-2 combines with J gene TRBJ1-6, with D tentatively TRBD1 (5 bases). V lost 4 bases and J lost 2, with 15 bases in between. Germline V gene lookup returns CDR1 LGHNA and CDR2 YNFKEQ. The CDR3 spans 17 residues. The CDR3 DNA reads TGTGCCAGCAGCCCCGACTCAGGGTCCACCTATAATTCACCCCTCCACTTT. This encodes CASSPDSGSTYNSPLHF.

The chain joins TRBV19 to TRBJ1-1; no firm D call. The CDR3 has 13 amino acids. With 9 bases removed from V and 3 bases from J, the gap between germline ends came to 14 bases. Germline V CDR1 and CDR2: LNHDA, SQIVND (reference sequence). The CDR3 nucleotides read TGTGCCAGCTCCCTCGTCCGAGACACTGAAGCTTTCTTT. Translating gives CASSLVRDTEAFF.

This clone was seen a handful of times. The CDR3 DNA sequence: TGCGCCAGCAGCCAAGGACAGGGCTCGTTGAATTCACCCCTCCACTTT. It translates to CASSQGQGSLNSPLHF. The gene calls are TRBV4-1 and TRBJ1-6; TRBD1 aligns across 7 bases. CDR3 length equals 16 residues. Germline CDR1 reads MGHRA; CDR2 reads YSYEKL. V lost 1 base, J lost 7 bases, and 7 bases stayed unmatched.

The chain carries TRBV9 and TRBJ2-1, with D perhaps matching TRBD1 or TRBD2 (6 bases each). With 4 bases removed from V and 2 bases from J, the gap between germline ends came to 10 bases. The CDR3 spans 14 residues. Germline assignment: CDR1 SGDLS and CDR2 YYNGEE. CDR3 DNA sequence: TGTGCCAGCAGCCCGGGGGACACCTACAATGAGCAGTTCTTC. Translation gives CASSPGDTYNEQFF.

The J gene is TRBJ1-6, the V gene TRBV7-8, with 7 positions matching TRBD1. Germline V gene sequence: CDR1 SGHVS, CDR2 FQNEAQ. The CDR3 runs to 18 residues. V shed 0 bases and J 4 bases; nucleotides not matched to a gene: 9. The CDR3 coding sequence is TGTGCCAGCAGCTTAGCGACAGGGATCCCCCTTTATAATTCACCCCTCCACTTT. This translates into CASSLATGIPLYNSPLHF.

CDR3 DNA: TGTGCCAGCAGGCCCATGGGGGCGGAGACCCAGTACTTC. Translation: CASRPMGAETQYF. The chain links TRBV11-2 to TRBJ2-5, with D possibly matching TRBD1 (6 bases). The CDR3 spans 13 residues. Trimming removed 6 bases from V and 5 bases from J, with 13 bases in between. Germline CDR1 is SGHAT and CDR2 is FQNNGV.

For the CDR3, the DNA is TGTGCCAGCAGTCCTTCCGGGACAGTCCAAGAGACCCAGTACTTC. This gives the protein CASSPSGTVQETQYF. The V and J genes are TRBV28 and TRBJ2-5; 7 nucleotides match TRBD1. This CDR3 has 15 amino acids. CDR1 is MDHEN, CDR2 SYDVKM, per germline. The V and J ends lost 5 bases and 1 base, in that order; junction bases with no gene match: 7. The full variable domain, completed using reference TRBV28 and TRBJ2-5, is DVKVTQSSRYLVKRTGEKVFLECVQDMDHENMFWYRQDPGLGLRLIYFSYDVKMKEKGDIPEGYSVSREKKERFSLILESASTNQTSMYLCASSPSGTVQETQYFGPGTRLLVL.

This clone was seen only once. The chain couples TRBV28 to TRBJ2-7, with D perhaps TRBD1 or TRBD2 (5 bases each). The CDR3 loop spans 13 amino acids. V was pared by 4 bases and J by 4 bases, with 11 bases between. The germline V gene encodes CDR1 MDHEN and CDR2 SYDVKM. In DNA, the CDR3 is TGTGCCAGCAGTTCCGGGGACCTTTACGAGCAGTACGTC. It codes for CASSSGDLYEQYV.

This clone has a count of ten or more. The rearrangement links TRBV2 to TRBJ2-7; D is possibly TRBD1 (6 bases). Germline CDR1 and CDR2: SNHLY and FYNNEI. Trimming removed 8 bases at V and 0 bases at J, with 11 bases between. The CDR3 is 13 residues long. The CDR3 loop reads CASGDIFSYEQYV. For the CDR3, the DNA is TGTGCCAGCGGGGACATCTTCTCCTACGAGCAGTACGTC.

This clone was detected once. This chain uses TRBV7-8 with TRBJ1-2, with D unresolved. The CDR3 extends over 14 amino acids. Between the trimmed V and J ends, which lost 4 bases and 4 bases, there was a span of 13 bases. Germline CDR1 reads SGHVS; CDR2 reads FQNEAQ. CDR3 sequence (DNA): TGTGCCAGCAGCTCTGCCTCTCGCCTCTATGGCTACACCTTC. Its protein is CASSSASRLYGYTF.

This clone showed up just once. The V and J genes are TRBV11-3 and TRBJ1-2; D is ambiguous. V gave up 0 bases and J gave up 8 bases, with 13 bases separating them. This CDR3 contains 14 residues. Per germline, CDR1 SGHNT and CDR2 YENEEA. CDR3 in amino acids: CASSLDRTPGGYTF. The CDR3 DNA is TGTGCCAGCAGCTTAGATCGCACGCCCGGGGGCTACACCTTC. Supplemented by reference TRBV11-3 and TRBJ1-2, the full variable domain reads EAGVVQSPRYKIIEKKQPVAFWCNPISGHNTLYWYLQNLGQGPELLIRYENEEAVDDSQLPKDRFSAERLKGVDSTLKIQPAELGDSAVYLCASSLDRTPGGYTFGSGTRLTVV.

The chain has TRBV6-5 and TRBJ1-1; unclear D gene. The CDR3 contains 12 residues. V dropped 2 bases and J dropped 0 bases, with 1 base sitting between them. The germline gives CDR1 MNHEY, CDR2 SVGAGI. DNA of the CDR3: TGTGCCAGCAGTTACCTGAACACTGAAGCTTTCTTT. This translates into CASSYLNTEAFF.

The sample holds a few counts of this clone. The rearrangement joins TRBV19 to TRBJ1-1, with no clear D. In germline, CDR1 is LNHDA, CDR2 SQIVND (reference sequence). Trimming pared 8 bases from V and 0 bases from J, leaving 13 bases between. The CDR3 length is 14 residues. CDR3 protein: CASYPGQLNTEAFF. CDR3 coding DNA: TGTGCCAGTTACCCGGGTCAGTTGAACACTGAAGCTTTCTTT.

The chain combines TRBV5-4 with TRBJ2-5; D unclear. Trimming left V 1 base short and J 4 bases short, with 8 bases between. The CDR3 has 13 residues. The V gene's germline CDR1 is SGHNT and CDR2 YYREEE (reference sequence). The CDR3 bases are TGTGCCAGCAGCTTGTGGGCGACAGAGACCCAGTACTTC. It codes for CASSLWATETQYF.

This clone occurred a few times. V and J are TRBV7-2 and TRBJ1-5; D remains ambiguous. Germline values: CDR1 SGHTA, CDR2 FQGNSA. CDR3 length equals 13 residues. V was pared by 3 bases and J by 5 bases, with 8 bases between. The CDR3 sequence is CASSLRWDQPQHF. DNA for the CDR3: TGTGCCAGCAGCTTGAGATGGGATCAGCCCCAGCATTTT.

This clone came up a few times. V and J are TRBV30 and TRBJ1-2; D not certain. The CDR3 totals 10 residues. The germline CDR1 and CDR2 sequences are GTSNPN and SVGIG (reference sequence). With 8 bases removed from V and 8 bases from J, the gap between germline ends came to 12 bases. Here the CDR3 reads CALSGLGYTF. Here the CDR3 DNA reads TGTGCCCTATCTGGTCTAGGCTACACCTTC.

The chain carries TRBV28 and TRBJ1-1, with 8 positions matching TRBD1. V was pared by 5 bases and J by 7 bases, with 9 bases of the junction left unmatched. The germline gives CDR1 MDHEN, CDR2 SYDVKM. The CDR3 extends over 14 amino acids. The CDR3 loop reads CASSPQGAGGEAFF. Written as DNA, the CDR3 is TGTGCCAGCAGTCCTCAGGGGGCCGGGGGTGAAGCTTTCTTT. Using reference TRBV28 and TRBJ1-1 for the parts outside the CDR3, the full variable domain is DVKVTQSSRYLVKRTGEKVFLECVQDMDHENMFWYRQDPGLGLRLIYFSYDVKMKEKGDIPEGYSVSREKKERFSLILESASTNQTSMYLCASSPQGAGGEAFFGQGTRLTVV.